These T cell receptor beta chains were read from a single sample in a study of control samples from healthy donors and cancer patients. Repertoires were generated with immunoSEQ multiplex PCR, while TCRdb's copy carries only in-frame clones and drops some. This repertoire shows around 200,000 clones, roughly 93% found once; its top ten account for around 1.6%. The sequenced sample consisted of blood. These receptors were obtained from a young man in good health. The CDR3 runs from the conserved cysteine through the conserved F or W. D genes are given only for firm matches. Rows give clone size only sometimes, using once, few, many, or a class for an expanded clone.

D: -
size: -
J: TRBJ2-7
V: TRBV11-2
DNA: TGTGCCAGCAGCCGGCCCGGGGCTCCGGGATACGAGCAGTACTTC
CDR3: CASSRPGAPGYEQYF

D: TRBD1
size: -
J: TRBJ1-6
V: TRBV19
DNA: TGTGCCAGTAGTATAAAAGGGGGCGGTTCACCCCTCCACTTT
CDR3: CASSIKGGGSPLHF

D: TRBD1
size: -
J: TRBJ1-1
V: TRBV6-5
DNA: TGTGCCAGCAGTCCGGGACAGGGGAACACTGAAGCTTTCTTT
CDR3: CASSPGQGNTEAFF

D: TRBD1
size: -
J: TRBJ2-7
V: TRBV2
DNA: TGTGCCAGCACCCGACAGGGCTCCTACGAGCAGTACTTC
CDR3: CASTRQGSYEQYF

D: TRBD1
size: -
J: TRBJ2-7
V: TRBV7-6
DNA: TGTGCCAGCAGCCCCGGACAGGGGGCGCGGTGGGGCGAGCAGTACTTC
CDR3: CASSPGQGARWGEQYF

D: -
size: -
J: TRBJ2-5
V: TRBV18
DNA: TGTGCCAGCTCACCAAGCTCACGGTTTTTAGAGACCCAGTACTTC
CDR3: CASSPSSRFLETQYF

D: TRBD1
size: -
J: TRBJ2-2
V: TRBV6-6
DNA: TGTGCCAGCCGGACAGGGGCGGACACCGGGGAGCTGTTTTTT
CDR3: CASRTGADTGELFF

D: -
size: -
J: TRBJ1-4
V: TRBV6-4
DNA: TGTGCCAGCAGTGACGCACAGGCTGGAAACATAAAGGAAAAACTGTTTTTT
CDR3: CASSDAQAGNIKEKLFF

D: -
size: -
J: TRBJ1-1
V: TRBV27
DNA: TGTGCCAGCAGTCCTAGGCCTACCCAGGCTGCTTTCTTT
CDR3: CASSPRPTQAAFF

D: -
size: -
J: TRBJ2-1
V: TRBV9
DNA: TGTGCCAGCAGCGTAGATCCAGGGCCCTACAATGAGCAGTTCTTC
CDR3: CASSVDPGPYNEQFF

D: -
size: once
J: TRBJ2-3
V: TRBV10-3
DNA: TGTGCCATCAGTGAGTCGCGCAGACCCGGGAACTGGGCTCTCGCGCAGTATTTT
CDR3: CAISESRRPGNWALAQYF

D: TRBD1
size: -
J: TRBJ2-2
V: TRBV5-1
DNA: TGCGCCAGCAGCTTGGGGACAGGGCGGACCGGGGAGCTGTTTTTT
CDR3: CASSLGTGRTGELFF

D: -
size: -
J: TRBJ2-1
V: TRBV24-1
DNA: TGTGCCACCAGTGACAACAGGGAGAGTGAGCAGTTCTTC
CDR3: CATSDNRESEQFF

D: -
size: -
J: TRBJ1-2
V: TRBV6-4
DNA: TGTGCCAGCAGTGAACAGGTGAACTCCCCCTATGGCTACACCTTC
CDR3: CASSEQVNSPYGYTF

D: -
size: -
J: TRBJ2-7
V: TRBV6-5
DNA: TGTGCCAGCAGTATCGATCCAGGGAGTATTTACGAGCAGTACTTC
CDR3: CASSIDPGSIYEQYF